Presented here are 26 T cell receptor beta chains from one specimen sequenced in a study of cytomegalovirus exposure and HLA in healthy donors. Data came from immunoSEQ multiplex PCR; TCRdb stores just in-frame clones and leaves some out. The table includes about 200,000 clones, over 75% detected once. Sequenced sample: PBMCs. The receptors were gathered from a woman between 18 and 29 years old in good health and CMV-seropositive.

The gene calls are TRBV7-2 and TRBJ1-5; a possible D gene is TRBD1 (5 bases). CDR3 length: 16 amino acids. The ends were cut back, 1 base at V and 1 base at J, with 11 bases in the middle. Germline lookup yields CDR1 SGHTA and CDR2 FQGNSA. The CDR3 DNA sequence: TGTGCCAGCAGCTTAGGGGCCGGGGGAAGCAATCAGCCCCAGCATTTT. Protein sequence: CASSLGAGGSNQPQHF.

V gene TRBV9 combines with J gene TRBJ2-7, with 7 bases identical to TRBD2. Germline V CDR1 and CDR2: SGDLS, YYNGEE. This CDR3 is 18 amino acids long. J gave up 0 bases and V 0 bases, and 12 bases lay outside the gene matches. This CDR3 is CASSVAESGAKFSYEQYF. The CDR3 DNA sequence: TGTGCCAGCAGCGTAGCCGAAAGCGGGGCTAAGTTCTCCTACGAGCAGTACTTC.

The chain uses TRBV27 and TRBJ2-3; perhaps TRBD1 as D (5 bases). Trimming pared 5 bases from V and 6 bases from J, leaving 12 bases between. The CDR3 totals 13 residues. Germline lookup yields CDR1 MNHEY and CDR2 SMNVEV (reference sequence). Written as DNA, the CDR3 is TGTGCCAGCAGTACGGATTGGGGCGATACGCAGTATTTT. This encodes CASSTDWGDTQYF.

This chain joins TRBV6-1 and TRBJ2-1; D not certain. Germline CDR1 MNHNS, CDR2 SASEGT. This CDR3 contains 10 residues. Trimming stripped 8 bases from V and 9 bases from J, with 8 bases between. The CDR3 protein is CASGHSEQFF. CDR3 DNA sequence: TGTGCCAGCGGCCACAGTGAGCAGTTCTTC.

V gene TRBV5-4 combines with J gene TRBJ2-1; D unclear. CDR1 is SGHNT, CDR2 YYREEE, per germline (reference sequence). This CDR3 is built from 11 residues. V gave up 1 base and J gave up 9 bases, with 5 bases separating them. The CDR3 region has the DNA TGTGCCAGCAGCTTGAGCGCTGAGCAGTTCTTC. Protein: CASSLSAEQFF.

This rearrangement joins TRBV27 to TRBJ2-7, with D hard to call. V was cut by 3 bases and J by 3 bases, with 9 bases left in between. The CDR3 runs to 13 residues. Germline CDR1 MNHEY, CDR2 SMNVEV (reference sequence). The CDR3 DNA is TGTGCCAGCAGTTTGCGGATAGGCTACGAGCAGTACTTC. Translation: CASSLRIGYEQYF.

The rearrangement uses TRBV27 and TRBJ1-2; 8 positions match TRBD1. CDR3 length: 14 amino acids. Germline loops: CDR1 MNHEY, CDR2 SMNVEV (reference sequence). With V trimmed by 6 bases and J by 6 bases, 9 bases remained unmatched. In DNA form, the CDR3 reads TGTGCCAGCAGCTCCCGGGACAGGTTTAATGGCTACACCTTC. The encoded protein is CASSSRDRFNGYTF.

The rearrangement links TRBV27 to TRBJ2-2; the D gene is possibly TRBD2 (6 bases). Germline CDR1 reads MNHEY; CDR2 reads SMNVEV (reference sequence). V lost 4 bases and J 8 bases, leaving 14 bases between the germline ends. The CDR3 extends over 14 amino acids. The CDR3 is CASSWEDNGGELFF. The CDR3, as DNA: TGTGCCAGCAGTTGGGAGGACAATGGAGGGGAGCTGTTTTTT.

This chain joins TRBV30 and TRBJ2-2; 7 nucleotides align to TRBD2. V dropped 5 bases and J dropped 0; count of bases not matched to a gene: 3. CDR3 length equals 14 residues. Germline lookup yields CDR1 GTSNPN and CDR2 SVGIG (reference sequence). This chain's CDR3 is CAWVGGSNTGELFF. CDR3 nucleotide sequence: TGTGCCTGGGTGGGGGGGTCGAACACCGGGGAGCTGTTTTTT.

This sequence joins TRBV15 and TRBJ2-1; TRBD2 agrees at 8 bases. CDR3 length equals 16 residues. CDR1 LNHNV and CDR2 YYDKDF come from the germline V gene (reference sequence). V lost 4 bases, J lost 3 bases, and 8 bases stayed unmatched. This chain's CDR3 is CATSTPGGVFYNEQFF. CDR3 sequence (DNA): TGTGCCACCAGCACCCCCGGGGGGGTTTTCTACAATGAGCAGTTCTTC. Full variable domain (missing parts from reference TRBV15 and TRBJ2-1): DAMVIQNPRYQVTQFGKPVTLSCSQTLNHNVMYWYQQKSSQAPKLLFHYYDKDFNNEADTPDNFQSRRPNTSFCFLDIRSPGLGDTAMYLCATSTPGGVFYNEQFFGPGTRLTVL.

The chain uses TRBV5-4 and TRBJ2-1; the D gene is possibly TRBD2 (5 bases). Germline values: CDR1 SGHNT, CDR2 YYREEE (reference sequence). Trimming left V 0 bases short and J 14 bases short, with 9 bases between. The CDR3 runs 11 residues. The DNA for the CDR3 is TGTGCCAGCAGCTTGGCGGGGAAGGAGTTCTTC. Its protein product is CASSLAGKEFF.

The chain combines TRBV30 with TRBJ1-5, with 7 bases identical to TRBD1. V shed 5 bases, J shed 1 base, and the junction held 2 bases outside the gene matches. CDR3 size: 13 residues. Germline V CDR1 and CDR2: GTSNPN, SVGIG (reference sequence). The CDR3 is CAWEQGSNQPQHF. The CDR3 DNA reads TGTGCCTGGGAACAGGGGAGCAATCAGCCCCAGCATTTT. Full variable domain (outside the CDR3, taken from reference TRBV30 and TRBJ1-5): SQTIHQWPATLVQPVGSPLSLECTVEGTSNPNLYWYRQAAGRGLQLLFYSVGIGQISSEVPQNLSASRPQDRQFILSSKKLLLSDSGFYLCAWEQGSNQPQHFGDGTRLSIL.

Here the CDR3 DNA reads TGTGCCACCTCGAACAGGGGGCGCGGGACCGATGAGCAGTTCTTC. Its protein product is CATSNRGRGTDEQFF. The rearrangement uses TRBV27 and TRBJ2-1; TRBD1 matches at 9 bases. This CDR3 is built from 15 residues. The J segment lost 8 bases and the V segment lost 10 bases, leaving 15 bases of the junction unmatched. Germline V gives CDR1 MNHEY, CDR2 SMNVEV (reference sequence).

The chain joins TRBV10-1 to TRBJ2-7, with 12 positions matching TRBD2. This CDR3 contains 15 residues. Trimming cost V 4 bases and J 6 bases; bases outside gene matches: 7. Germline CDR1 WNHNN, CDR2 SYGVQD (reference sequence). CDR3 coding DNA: TGCGCCAGCAGTGCTAGCGGGAGGGTGGTCCGCGAGCAGTACTTC. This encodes CASSASGRVVREQYF.

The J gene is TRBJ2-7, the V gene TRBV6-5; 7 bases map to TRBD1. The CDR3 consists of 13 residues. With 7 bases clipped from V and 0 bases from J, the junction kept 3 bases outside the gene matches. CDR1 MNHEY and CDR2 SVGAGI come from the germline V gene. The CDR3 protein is CASTSGGSYEQYF. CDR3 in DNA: TGTGCCAGCACCTCAGGGGGCTCCTACGAGCAGTACTTC.

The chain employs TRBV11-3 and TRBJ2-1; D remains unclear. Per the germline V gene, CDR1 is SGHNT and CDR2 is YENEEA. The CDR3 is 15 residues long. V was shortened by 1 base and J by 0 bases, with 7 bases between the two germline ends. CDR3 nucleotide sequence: TGTGCCAGCAGCTTAGGGTCGAGCTCCTACAATGAGCAGTTCTTC. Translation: CASSLGSSSYNEQFF.

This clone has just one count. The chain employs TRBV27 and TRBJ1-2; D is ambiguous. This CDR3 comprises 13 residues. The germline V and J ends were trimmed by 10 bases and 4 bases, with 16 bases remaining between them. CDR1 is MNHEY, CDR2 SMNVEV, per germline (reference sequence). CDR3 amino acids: CATKVNAGYGYTF. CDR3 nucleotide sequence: TGTGCCACCAAAGTTAATGCCGGCTATGGCTACACCTTC.

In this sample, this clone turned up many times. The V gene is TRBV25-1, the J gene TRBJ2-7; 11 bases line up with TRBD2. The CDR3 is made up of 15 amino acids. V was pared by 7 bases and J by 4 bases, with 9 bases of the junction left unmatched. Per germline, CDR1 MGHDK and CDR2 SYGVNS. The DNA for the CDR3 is TGTGCCAGCACTCCTCCGGGACTAGCGGTTTACGAGCAGTACTTC. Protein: CASTPPGLAVYEQYF.

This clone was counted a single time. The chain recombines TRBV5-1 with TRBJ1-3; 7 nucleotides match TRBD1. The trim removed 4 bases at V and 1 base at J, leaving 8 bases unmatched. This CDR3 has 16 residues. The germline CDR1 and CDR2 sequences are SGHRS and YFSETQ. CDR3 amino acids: CASSPQQGQSGNTIYF. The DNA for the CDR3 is TGCGCCAGCAGCCCTCAACAGGGGCAGTCTGGAAACACCATATATTTT.

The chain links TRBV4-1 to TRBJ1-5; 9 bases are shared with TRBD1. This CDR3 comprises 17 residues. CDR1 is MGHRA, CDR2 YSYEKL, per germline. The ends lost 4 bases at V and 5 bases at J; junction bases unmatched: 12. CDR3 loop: CASSRLPGQGLDQPQHF. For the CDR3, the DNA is TGCGCCAGCAGCCGCCTGCCGGGACAGGGTCTTGATCAGCCCCAGCATTTT.

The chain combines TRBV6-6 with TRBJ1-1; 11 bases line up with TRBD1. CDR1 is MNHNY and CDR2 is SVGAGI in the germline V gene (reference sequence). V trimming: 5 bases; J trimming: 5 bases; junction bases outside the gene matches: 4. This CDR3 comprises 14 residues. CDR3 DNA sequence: TGTGCCAGCAGTCCAGGACAGGGGGCGACTGAAGCTTTCTTT. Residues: CASSPGQGATEAFF.

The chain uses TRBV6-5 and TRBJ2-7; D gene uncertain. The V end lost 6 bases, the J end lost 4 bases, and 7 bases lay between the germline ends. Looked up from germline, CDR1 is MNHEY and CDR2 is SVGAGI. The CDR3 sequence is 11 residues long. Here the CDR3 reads CASSQLYEQYF. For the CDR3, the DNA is TGTGCCAGCAGCCAACTATACGAGCAGTACTTC.

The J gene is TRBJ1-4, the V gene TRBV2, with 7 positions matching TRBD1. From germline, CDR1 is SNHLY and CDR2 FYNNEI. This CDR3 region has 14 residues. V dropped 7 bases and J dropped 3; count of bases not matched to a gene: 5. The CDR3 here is CASNFQGANEKLFF. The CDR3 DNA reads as TGTGCCAGCAATTTTCAGGGGGCTAATGAAAAACTGTTTTTT.

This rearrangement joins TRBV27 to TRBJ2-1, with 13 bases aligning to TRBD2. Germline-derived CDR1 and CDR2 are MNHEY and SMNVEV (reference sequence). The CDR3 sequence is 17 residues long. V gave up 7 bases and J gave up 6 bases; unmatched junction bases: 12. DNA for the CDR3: TGTGCCAGCACCAAACAATTGGGGACTAGCGGGATCAATGAGCAGTTCTTC. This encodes CASTKQLGTSGINEQFF.

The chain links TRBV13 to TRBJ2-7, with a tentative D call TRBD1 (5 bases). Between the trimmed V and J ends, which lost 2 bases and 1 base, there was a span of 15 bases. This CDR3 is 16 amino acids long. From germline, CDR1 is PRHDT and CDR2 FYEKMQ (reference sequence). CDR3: CASSLQGGPFSYEQYF. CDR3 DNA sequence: TGTGCCAGCAGCTTACAGGGTGGCCCCTTTTCCTACGAGCAGTACTTC.

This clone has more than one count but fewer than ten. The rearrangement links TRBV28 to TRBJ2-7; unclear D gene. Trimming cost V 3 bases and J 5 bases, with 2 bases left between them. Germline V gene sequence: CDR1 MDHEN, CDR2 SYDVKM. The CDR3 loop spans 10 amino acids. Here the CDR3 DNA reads TGTGCCAGCAGTTTCAACGAGCAGTACTTC. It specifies CASSFNEQYF.